This T cell receptor (beta chain) was recorded in a study of preoperative IRX-2 immunotherapy in early breast cancer. Treatment of the sample: preoperative locoregional IRX-2 cytokine immunotherapy. Preoperative locoregional IRX-2 cytokine immunotherapy was tested in the phase Ib source study. The table came from immunoSEQ multiplex PCR; TCRdb's copy has only in-frame clones and leaves some out. Counted here are tens of thousands of clones, about 81% occurring once; the ten biggest clones make up 1% to 1.5%. V was clipped by 3 bases and J by 4 bases, with 15 bases between them. The V gene's germline CDR1 is ENHRY and CDR2 SYGVKD. There are 15 residues in the CDR3.

The chain combines TRBV10-3 with TRBJ1-1; D call uncertain. The material sequenced was lymph node tissue, taken after IRX-2 immunotherapy. The clonotype originates from a human donor with breast cancer. The CDR3 here is CAISEGPSSSTEAFF. The CDR3 DNA reads TGTGCCATCAGTGAAGGACCCTCCTCGAGCACTGAAGCTTTCTTT.